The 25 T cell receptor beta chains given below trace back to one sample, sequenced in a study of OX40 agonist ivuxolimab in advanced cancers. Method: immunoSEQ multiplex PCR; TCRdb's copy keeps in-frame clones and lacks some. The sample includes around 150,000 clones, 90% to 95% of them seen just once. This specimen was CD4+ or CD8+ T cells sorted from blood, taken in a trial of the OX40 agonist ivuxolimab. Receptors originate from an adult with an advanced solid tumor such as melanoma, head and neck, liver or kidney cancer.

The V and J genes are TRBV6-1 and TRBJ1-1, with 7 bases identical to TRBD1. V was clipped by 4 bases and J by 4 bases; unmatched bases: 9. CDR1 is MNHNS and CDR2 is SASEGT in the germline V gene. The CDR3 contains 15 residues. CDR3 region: CASSATGAGGTEAFF. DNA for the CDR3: TGTGCCAGCAGTGCAACAGGGGCGGGTGGCACTGAAGCTTTCTTT.

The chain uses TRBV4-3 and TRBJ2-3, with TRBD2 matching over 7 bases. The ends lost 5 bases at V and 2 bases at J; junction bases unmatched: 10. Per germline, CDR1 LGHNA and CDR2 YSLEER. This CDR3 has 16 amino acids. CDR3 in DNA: TGCGCCAGCAGCGTAGGTAGCGGGCCAACCACAGATACGCAGTATTTT. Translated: CASSVGSGPTTDTQYF.

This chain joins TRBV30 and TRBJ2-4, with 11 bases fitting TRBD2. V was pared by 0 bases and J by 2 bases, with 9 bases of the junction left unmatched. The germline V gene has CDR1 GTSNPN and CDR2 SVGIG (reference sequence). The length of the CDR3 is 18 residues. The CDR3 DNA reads TGTGCCTGGAGTGTGGTAGCGGGAGGGCCGGGGACCAAAAACATTCAGTACTTC. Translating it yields CAWSVVAGGPGTKNIQYF. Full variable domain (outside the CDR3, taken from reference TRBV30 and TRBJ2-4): SQTIHQWPATLVQPVGSPLSLECTVEGTSNPNLYWYRQAAGRGLQLLFYSVGIGQISSEVPQNLSASRPQDRQFILSSKKLLLSDSGFYLCAWSVVAGGPGTKNIQYFGAGTRLSVL.

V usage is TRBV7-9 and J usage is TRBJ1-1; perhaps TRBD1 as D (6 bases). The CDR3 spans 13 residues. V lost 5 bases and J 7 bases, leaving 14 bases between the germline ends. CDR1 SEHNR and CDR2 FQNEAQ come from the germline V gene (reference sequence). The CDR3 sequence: CASSAKSDSEAFF. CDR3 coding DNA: TGTGCCAGCAGCGCTAAATCGGACAGTGAAGCTTTCTTT.

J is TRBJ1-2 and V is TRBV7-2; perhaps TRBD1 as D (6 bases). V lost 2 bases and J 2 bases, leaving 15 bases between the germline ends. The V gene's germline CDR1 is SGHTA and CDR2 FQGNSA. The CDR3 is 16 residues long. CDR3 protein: CASSLSRGTLNYGYTF. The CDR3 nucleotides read TGTGCCAGCAGCTTATCAAGGGGGACTCTGAACTATGGCTACACCTTC.

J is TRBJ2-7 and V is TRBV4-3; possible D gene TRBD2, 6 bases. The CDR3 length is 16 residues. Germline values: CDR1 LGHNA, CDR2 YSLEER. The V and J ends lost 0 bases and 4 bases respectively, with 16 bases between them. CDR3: CASSQDRRAGRYEQYF. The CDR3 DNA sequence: TGCGCCAGCAGCCAAGATAGGCGAGCGGGCCGATACGAGCAGTACTTC.

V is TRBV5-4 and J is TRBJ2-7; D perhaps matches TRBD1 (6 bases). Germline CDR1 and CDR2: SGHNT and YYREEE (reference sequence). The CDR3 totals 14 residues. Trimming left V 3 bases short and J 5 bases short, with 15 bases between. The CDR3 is CASSSPGTTDEQYF. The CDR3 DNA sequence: TGTGCCAGCAGCTCTCCCGGGACAACCGACGAGCAGTACTTC. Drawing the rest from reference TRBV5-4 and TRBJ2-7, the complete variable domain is ETGVTQSPTHLIKTRGQQVTLRCSSQSGHNTVSWYQQALGQGPQFIFQYYREEENGRGNFPPRFSGLQFPNYSSELNVNALELDDSALYLCASSSPGTTDEQYFGPGTRLTVT.

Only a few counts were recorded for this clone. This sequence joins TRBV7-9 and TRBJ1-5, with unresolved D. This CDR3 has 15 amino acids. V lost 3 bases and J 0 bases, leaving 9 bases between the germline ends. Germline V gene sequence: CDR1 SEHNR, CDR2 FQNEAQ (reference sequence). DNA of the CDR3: TGTGCCAGCAGCTTGGGTCTATCTAGCAATCAGCCCCAGCATTTT. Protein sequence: CASSLGLSSNQPQHF.

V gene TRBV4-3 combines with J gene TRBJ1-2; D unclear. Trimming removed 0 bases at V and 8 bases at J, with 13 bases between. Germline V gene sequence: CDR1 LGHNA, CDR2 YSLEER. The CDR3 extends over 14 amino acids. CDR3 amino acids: CASSQDVGRGGYTF. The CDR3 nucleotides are TGCGCCAGCAGCCAAGATGTGGGTCGAGGAGGCTACACCTTC.

The CDR3, as DNA: TGTGCCAGCAGCTTAGTGGGACAGGAGCAGTACTTC. Protein: CASSLVGQEQYF. V usage is TRBV11-2 and J usage is TRBJ2-7, with TRBD1 identical over 7 bases. Germline lookup yields CDR1 SGHAT and CDR2 FQNNGV. Trimming cost V 1 base and J 7 bases; bases outside gene matches: 1. The CDR3 runs 12 residues.

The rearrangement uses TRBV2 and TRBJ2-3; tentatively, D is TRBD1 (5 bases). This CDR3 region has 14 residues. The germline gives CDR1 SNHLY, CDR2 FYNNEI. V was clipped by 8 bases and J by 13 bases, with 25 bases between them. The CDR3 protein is CASGTRASAGLEYF. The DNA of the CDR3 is TGTGCCAGCGGAACCCGGGCCTCCGCAGGGTTGGAGTATTTT.

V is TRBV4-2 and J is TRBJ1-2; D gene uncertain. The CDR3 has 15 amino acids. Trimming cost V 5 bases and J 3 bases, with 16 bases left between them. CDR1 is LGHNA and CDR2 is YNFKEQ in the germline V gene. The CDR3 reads CASSLGQNRDYGYTF. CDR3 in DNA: TGTGCCAGCAGCTTGGGCCAGAATCGCGACTATGGCTACACCTTC.

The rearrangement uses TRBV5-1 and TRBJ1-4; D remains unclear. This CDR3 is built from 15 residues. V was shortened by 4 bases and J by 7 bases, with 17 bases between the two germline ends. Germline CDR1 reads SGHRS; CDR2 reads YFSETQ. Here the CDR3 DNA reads TGCGCCAGCAGCCGTTCGGGGTTTATAGGTGAAAAACTGTTTTTT. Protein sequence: CASSRSGFIGEKLFF.

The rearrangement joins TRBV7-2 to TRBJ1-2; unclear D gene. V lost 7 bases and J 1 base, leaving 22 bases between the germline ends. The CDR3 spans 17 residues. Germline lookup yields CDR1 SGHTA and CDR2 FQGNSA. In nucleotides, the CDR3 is TGTGCCAGCACCCTATCCCCCGACCGAAGTCGTAACTATGGCTACACCTTC. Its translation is CASTLSPDRSRNYGYTF.

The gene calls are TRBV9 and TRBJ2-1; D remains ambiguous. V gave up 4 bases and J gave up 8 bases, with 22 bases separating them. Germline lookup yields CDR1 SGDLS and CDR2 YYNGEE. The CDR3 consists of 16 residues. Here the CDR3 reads CASSPRSPLLSDEQFF. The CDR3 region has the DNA TGTGCCAGCAGCCCCCGGTCCCCACTTCTCTCGGATGAGCAGTTCTTC.

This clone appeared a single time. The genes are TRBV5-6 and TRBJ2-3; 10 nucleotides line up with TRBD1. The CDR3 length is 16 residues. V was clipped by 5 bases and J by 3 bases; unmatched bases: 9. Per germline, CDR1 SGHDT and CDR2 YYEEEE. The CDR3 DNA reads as TGTGCCAGCAGTCCCCGACGGACAGGGGGAACAGATACGCAGTATTTT. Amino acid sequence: CASSPRRTGGTDTQYF. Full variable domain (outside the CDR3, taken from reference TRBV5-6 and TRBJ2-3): DAGVTQSPTHLIKTRGQQVTLRCSPKSGHDTVSWYQQALGQGPQFIFQYYEEEERQRGNFPDRFSGHQFPNYSSELNVNALLLGDSALYLCASSPRRTGGTDTQYFGPGTRLTVL.

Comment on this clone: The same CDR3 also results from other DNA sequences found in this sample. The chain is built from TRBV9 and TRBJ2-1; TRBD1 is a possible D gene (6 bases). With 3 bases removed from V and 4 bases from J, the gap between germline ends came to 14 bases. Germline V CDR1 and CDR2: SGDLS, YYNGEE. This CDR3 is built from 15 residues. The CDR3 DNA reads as TGTGCCAGCAGCGAGGGGACACGGGGATACAATGAGCAGTTCTTC. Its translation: CASSEGTRGYNEQFF.

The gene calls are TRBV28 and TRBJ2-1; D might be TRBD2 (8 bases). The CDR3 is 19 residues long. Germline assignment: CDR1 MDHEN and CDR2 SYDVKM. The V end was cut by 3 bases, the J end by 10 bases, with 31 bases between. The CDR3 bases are TGTGCCAGCAGTTTCCACCGGGTACGAGCGGGAGAGGGGGCAGTGGAGCAGTTCTTC. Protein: CASSFHRVRAGEGAVEQFF. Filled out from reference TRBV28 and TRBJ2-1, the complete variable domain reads DVKVTQSSRYLVKRTGEKVFLECVQDMDHENMFWYRQDPGLGLRLIYFSYDVKMKEKGDIPEGYSVSREKKERFSLILESASTNQTSMYLCASSFHRVRAGEGAVEQFFGPGTRLTVL.

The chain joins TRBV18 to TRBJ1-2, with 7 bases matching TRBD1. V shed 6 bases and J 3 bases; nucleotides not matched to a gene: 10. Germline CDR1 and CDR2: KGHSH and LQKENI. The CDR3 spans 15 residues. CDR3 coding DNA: TGTGCCAGCTCGCCCCCGACAGGGAGGGACTATGGCTACACCTTC. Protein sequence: CASSPPTGRDYGYTF.

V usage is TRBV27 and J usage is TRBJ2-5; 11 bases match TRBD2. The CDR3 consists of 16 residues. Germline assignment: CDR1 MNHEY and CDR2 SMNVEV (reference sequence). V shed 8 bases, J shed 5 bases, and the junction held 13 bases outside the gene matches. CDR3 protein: CASRRGSGGAGETQYF. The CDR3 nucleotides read TGTGCCAGCCGCAGGGGTAGCGGGGGGGCAGGGGAGACCCAGTACTTC.

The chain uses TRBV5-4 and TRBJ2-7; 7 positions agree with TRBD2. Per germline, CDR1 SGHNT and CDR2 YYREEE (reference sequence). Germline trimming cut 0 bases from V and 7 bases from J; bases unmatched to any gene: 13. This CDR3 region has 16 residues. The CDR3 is CASSLAGSSGVLEQYF. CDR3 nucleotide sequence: TGTGCCAGCAGCTTGGCCGGGTCTAGCGGAGTGCTTGAGCAGTACTTC.

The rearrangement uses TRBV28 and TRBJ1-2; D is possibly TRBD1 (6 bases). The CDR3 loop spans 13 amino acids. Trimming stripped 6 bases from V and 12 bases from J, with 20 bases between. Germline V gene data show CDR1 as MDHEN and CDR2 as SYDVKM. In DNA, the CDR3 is TGTGCCAGCAGCAAACCCCTCCCAGGGGTGAACACCTTC. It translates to CASSKPLPGVNTF.

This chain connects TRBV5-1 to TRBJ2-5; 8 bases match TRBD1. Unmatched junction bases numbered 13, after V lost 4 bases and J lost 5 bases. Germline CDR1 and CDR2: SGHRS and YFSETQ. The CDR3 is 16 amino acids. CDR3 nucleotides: TGCGCCAGCAGCCTGGGCGGGACAGGAGCCGGGGAGACCCAGTACTTC. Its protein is CASSLGGTGAGETQYF.

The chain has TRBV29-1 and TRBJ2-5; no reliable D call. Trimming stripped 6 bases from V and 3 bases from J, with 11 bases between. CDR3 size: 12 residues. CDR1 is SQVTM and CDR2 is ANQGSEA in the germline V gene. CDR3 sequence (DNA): TGCAGCGTCGAAAGGCCGGAAGAGACCCAGTACTTC. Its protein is CSVERPEETQYF.

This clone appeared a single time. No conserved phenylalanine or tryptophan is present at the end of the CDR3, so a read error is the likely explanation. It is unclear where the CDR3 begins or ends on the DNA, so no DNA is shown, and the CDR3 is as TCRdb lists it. The CDR3 loop reads CASSLSPQGWEGR. The chain is built from TRBV27 and TRBJ2-6; TRBD1, as called in the table, went unchecked against the DNA. With termini counted, the CDR3 has 13 amino acids. Germline values: CDR1 MNHEY, CDR2 SMNVEV (reference sequence).